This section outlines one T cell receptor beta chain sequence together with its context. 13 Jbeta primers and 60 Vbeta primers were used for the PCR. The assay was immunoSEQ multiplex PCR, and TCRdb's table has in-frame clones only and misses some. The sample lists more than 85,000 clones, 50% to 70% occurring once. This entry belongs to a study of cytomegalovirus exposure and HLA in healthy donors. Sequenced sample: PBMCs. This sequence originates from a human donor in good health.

The CDR3: CASSPRGSGLTVDEQFF. CDR3 coding DNA: TGTGCCAGCAGCCCCCGAGGGAGCGGACTTACTGTCGATGAGCAGTTCTTC. The V gene is TRBV7-6, the J gene TRBJ2-1; the D gene is possibly TRBD2 (5 bases). Deletions cut 5 bases from V and 8 bases from J, with 25 bases between. The length of the CDR3 is 17 residues. CDR1 is SGHVS and CDR2 is FNYEAQ in the germline V gene.